Listed here are 31 T cell receptor beta chains from one sample, sequenced in a study of shared T cell receptors in the human thymus. The assay was immunoSEQ multiplex PCR, and TCRdb's table has in-frame clones only and misses some. The sample lists hundreds of thousands of clones; approximately 83% were seen once. This sample also belongs to another study, concerning human thymus T cells.

The sample consisted of thymocytes. The receptors come from a girl under two years old with a congenital heart defect.

Of note for this clone: At one end, the junction sequence differs from germline, possibly due to a read error. The chain is built from TRBV27 and TRBJ1-4; D ambiguous. The germline V gene has CDR1 MNHEY and CDR2 SMNVEV (reference sequence). The CDR3 sequence is 14 residues long. The CDR3 protein is CASSVSIGNEKLFF. Here the CDR3 DNA reads TGTGCCAGCAGTGTATCCATCGGGAACGAAAAACTGTTTTTT. The whole variable domain, remainder taken from reference TRBV27 and TRBJ1-4, is EAQVTQNPRYLITVTGKKLTVTCSQNMNHEYMSWYRQDPGLGLRQIYYSMNVEVTDKGDVPEGYKVSRKEKRNFPLILESPSPNQTSLYFCASSVSIGNEKLFFGSGTQLSVL.

This clone was recorded once. The chain links TRBV27 to TRBJ2-1; D unresolved. Trimming pared 3 bases from V and 6 bases from J, leaving 9 bases between. The germline V gene encodes CDR1 MNHEY and CDR2 SMNVEV (reference sequence). The CDR3 runs to 13 residues. The DNA of the CDR3 is TGTGCCAGCAGTTTTCGGAGATCCAATGAGCAGTTCTTC. It codes for CASSFRRSNEQFF.

The V and J genes are TRBV5-1 and TRBJ2-1; D call uncertain. The CDR3 is 14 residues long. V was cut by 2 bases and J by 8 bases, with 14 bases left in between. Germline CDR1 is SGHRS and CDR2 is YFSETQ. This chain's CDR3 is CASSLRYSADEQFF. The DNA for the CDR3 is TGCGCCAGCAGCTTACGGTATTCGGCGGATGAGCAGTTCTTC.

V gene TRBV6-5 combines with J gene TRBJ2-7, with D perhaps TRBD1 (5 bases). Trimming stripped 6 bases from V and 3 bases from J, with 15 bases between. The CDR3 totals 14 residues. Germline assignment: CDR1 MNHEY and CDR2 SVGAGI. CDR3 residues: CASSHRQLIYEQYF. The CDR3 DNA reads TGTGCCAGCAGCCATAGACAGTTGATCTACGAGCAGTACTTC.

The V and J genes are TRBV5-1 and TRBJ1-6; TRBD1 matches at 10 bases. This CDR3 contains 14 residues. J lost 9 bases, V lost 5 bases, and 5 bases had no gene match. Germline CDR1 reads SGHRS; CDR2 reads YFSETQ. CDR3 DNA: TGCGCCAGCAGGCCGGGACAGGGGACTTCACCCCTCCACTTT. Protein sequence: CASRPGQGTSPLHF.

This sequence joins TRBV7-8 and TRBJ1-4, with D perhaps matching TRBD1 (5 bases). Between the trimmed V and J ends, which lost 4 bases and 3 bases, there was a span of 15 bases. CDR1 and CDR2 (germline): SGHVS, FQNEAQ. The CDR3 has 16 amino acids. The CDR3 here is CASSSGGVNSNEKLFF. In DNA form, the CDR3 reads TGTGCCAGCAGCTCAGGAGGGGTCAATTCTAATGAAAAACTGTTTTTT.

The V call is TRBV6-6, the J call TRBJ1-5; D gene uncertain. The CDR3 extends over 15 amino acids. Trimming removed 7 bases at V and 0 bases at J, with 13 bases between. Germline assignment: CDR1 MNHNY and CDR2 SVGAGI (reference sequence). The CDR3 spells CASTPTPYSNQPQHF. DNA of the CDR3: TGTGCCAGCACCCCGACTCCTTATAGCAATCAGCCCCAGCATTTT.

This rearrangement joins TRBV5-1 to TRBJ2-5; 9 bases are shared with TRBD1. This CDR3 has 15 amino acids. Per germline, CDR1 SGHRS and CDR2 YFSETQ. V trimming: 7 bases; J trimming: 5 bases; junction bases outside the gene matches: 12. CDR3: CASAWVGQGRETQYF. CDR3 nucleotide sequence: TGCGCCAGCGCCTGGGTAGGACAGGGGAGGGAGACCCAGTACTTC. The whole variable domain, filled in from reference TRBV5-1 and TRBJ2-5, reads KAGVTQTPRYLIKTRGQQVTLSCSPISGHRSVSWYQQTPGQGLQFLFEYFSETQRNKGNFPGRFSGRQFSNSRSEMNVSTLELGDSALYLCASAWVGQGRETQYFGPGTRLLVL.

There are a few counts of this clone. The chain recombines TRBV4-2 with TRBJ2-3; TRBD1 aligns across 7 bases. J gave up 2 bases and V 0 bases, and 14 bases lay outside the gene matches. From germline, CDR1 is LGHNA and CDR2 YNFKEQ. CDR3 length: 19 residues. CDR3 bases: TGTGCCAGCAGCCAAGATCCTCTACAGGGGTTTCTTTTCACAGATACGCAGTATTTT. It translates to CASSQDPLQGFLFTDTQYF.

This clone was counted once. The CDR3 spells CASSAEGRRRVGYGYTF. The CDR3 region has the DNA TGTGCCAGCAGTGCGGAGGGACGCCGCAGGGTAGGCTATGGCTACACCTTC. The rearrangement links TRBV27 to TRBJ1-2; tentatively, D is TRBD1 (5 bases). The CDR3 contains 17 residues. Trimming removed 5 bases from V and 4 bases from J, with 23 bases in between. Germline V CDR1 and CDR2: MNHEY, SMNVEV (reference sequence).

This clone was seen a handful of times. V gene TRBV5-1 combines with J gene TRBJ1-2; D might be TRBD1 (6 bases). The CDR3 extends over 14 amino acids. V dropped 0 bases and J dropped 6 bases, with 12 bases sitting between them. Germline V gene sequence: CDR1 SGHRS, CDR2 YFSETQ. CDR3 in DNA: TGCGCCAGCAGCTTGGGCACAGGGTGGGATGGCTACACCTTC. Amino acids: CASSLGTGWDGYTF.

For this clone: Additional DNA sequences in this sample encode the identical CDR3. This chain connects TRBV6-6 to TRBJ2-7, with D possibly matching TRBD2 (6 bases). Germline V CDR1 and CDR2: MNHNY, SVGAGI (reference sequence). V was pared by 5 bases and J by 4 bases, with 15 bases between. This CDR3 has 14 residues. CDR3 sequence (DNA): TGTGCCAGCAGTCCTCTACAAGGGAGGTACGAGCAGTACTTC. It is translated as CASSPLQGRYEQYF.

The chain has TRBV18 and TRBJ1-1, with no clear D. V lost 0 bases, J lost 0 bases, and 11 bases lay in between. The CDR3 sequence is 16 residues long. Germline V lookup: CDR1 KGHSH, CDR2 LQKENI. Here the CDR3 reads CASSPPRGSMNTEAFF. The CDR3 region has the DNA TGTGCCAGCTCACCACCGCGAGGGAGCATGAACACTGAAGCTTTCTTT.

This rearrangement joins TRBV10-3 to TRBJ2-7; maybe TRBD1 (6 bases). Looked up from germline, CDR1 is ENHRY and CDR2 is SYGVKD. This CDR3 has 16 amino acids. V gave up 0 bases and J gave up 3 bases, with 15 bases separating them. Here the CDR3 DNA reads TGTGCCATCAGTGAGTCGGAAGGGGGAGCTCGCTACGAGCAGTACTTC. It codes for CAISESEGGARYEQYF.

V gene TRBV7-6 combines with J gene TRBJ1-1; TRBD1 might be the D (5 bases). The ends were cut back, 6 bases at V and 0 bases at J, with 11 bases in the middle. Per the germline V gene, CDR1 is SGHVS and CDR2 is FNYEAQ. The CDR3 is 14 amino acids. The CDR3: CASRRTQMNTEAFF. CDR3 DNA: TGTGCCAGCAGGCGGACACAAATGAACACTGAAGCTTTCTTT.

The CDR3 DNA is TGTGCCAGCAGCTTAGGGGGACAAATCCCTGAAGCTTTCTTT. Translation: CASSLGGQIPEAFF. This rearrangement joins TRBV11-2 to TRBJ1-1, with D tentatively TRBD1 (6 bases). Trimming removed 1 base from V and 6 bases from J, with 12 bases in between. Germline CDR1 is SGHAT and CDR2 is FQNNGV. The CDR3 covers 14 residues. Supplemented by reference TRBV11-2 and TRBJ1-1, the full variable domain reads EAGVAQSPRYKIIEKRQSVAFWCNPISGHATLYWYQQILGQGPKLLIQFQNNGVVDDSQLPKDRFSAERLKGVDSTLKIQPAKLEDSAVYLCASSLGGQIPEAFFGQGTRLTVV.

This clone showed up just once. Other DNA sequences within the sample encode an identical CDR3. The V and J genes are TRBV10-2 and TRBJ2-1, with a weak D call TRBD1 (6 bases). Germline V gene sequence: CDR1 WSHSY, CDR2 SAAADI. Trimming shortened V by 6 bases and J by 3 bases, and 6 bases separated the two germline ends. CDR3 length: 12 residues. CDR3 bases: TGCGCCAGCAGGGACAGCTACAATGAGCAGTTCTTC. Its translation is CASRDSYNEQFF.

This chain links TRBV4-1 with TRBJ1-1; TRBD1 might be the D (6 bases). This CDR3 spans 16 amino acids. The V end lost 1 base, the J end lost 0 bases, and 12 bases lay between the germline ends. Germline-derived CDR1 and CDR2 are MGHRA and YSYEKL. The CDR3 DNA reads as TGCGCCAGCAGCCAAGGTTGGACAGACATGAACACTGAAGCTTTCTTT. Translation: CASSQGWTDMNTEAFF.

The rearrangement joins TRBV5-6 to TRBJ2-1; possibly TRBD2 for D (5 bases). V lost 1 base to trimming and J lost 5 bases, with 10 bases between them. This CDR3 is 14 amino acids long. The V gene's germline CDR1 is SGHDT and CDR2 YYEEEE. CDR3 amino acids: CASSLCGCDNEQFF. CDR3 nucleotides: TGTGCCAGCAGCTTGTGCGGGTGCGACAATGAGCAGTTCTTC.

The chain has TRBV15 and TRBJ2-7; possible D gene TRBD2, 5 bases. The CDR3 is 15 residues long. V was trimmed by 0 bases and J by 4 bases, leaving 13 bases between them. The germline V gene has CDR1 LNHNV and CDR2 YYDKDF (reference sequence). Here the CDR3 DNA reads TGTGCCACCAGCAGAGATCGCGGGTTGATTTACGAGCAGTACTTC. It codes for CATSRDRGLIYEQYF.

This clone was observed once. The J gene is TRBJ1-1, the V gene TRBV9; 7 positions match TRBD1. The CDR3 consists of 16 residues. Trimming removed 0 bases from V and 3 bases from J; junction bases left unmatched: 8. Germline lookup yields CDR1 SGDLS and CDR2 YYNGEE. CDR3 DNA: TGTGCCAGCAGCGTAGTAGGGGACAGCCCGGACACTGAAGCTTTCTTT. Translating gives CASSVVGDSPDTEAFF.

The DNA for the CDR3 is TGTGCCAGCCCTAAAAGGGGACACAACACTGAAGCTTTCTTT. Translated: CASPKRGHNTEAFF. The V call is TRBV2, the J call TRBJ1-1, with a tentative D call TRBD1 (6 bases). The CDR3 is 14 amino acids. CDR1 is SNHLY and CDR2 is FYNNEI in the germline V gene. Between the trimmed V and J ends, which lost 8 bases and 2 bases, there was a span of 15 bases.

The V gene is TRBV6-1, the J gene TRBJ2-7, with D possibly TRBD2 on 5 matching bases. Per the germline V gene, CDR1 is MNHNS and CDR2 is SASEGT. Trimming took off 5 bases at V and 3 bases at J, with 17 bases between the two ends. The CDR3 extends over 15 amino acids. CDR3 bases: TGTGCCAGCAGTTTACTATCCGGGGTCTTCTACGAGCAGTACTTC. It yields the protein CASSLLSGVFYEQYF.

This chain uses TRBV5-1 with TRBJ1-2, with no clear D. The germline CDR1 and CDR2 sequences are SGHRS and YFSETQ. V shed 0 bases and J shed 4 bases, with 13 bases lying between them. The CDR3 sequence is 15 residues long. CDR3 protein: CASSLAWRRGYGYTF. CDR3 sequence (DNA): TGCGCCAGCAGCTTGGCCTGGAGGCGTGGCTATGGCTACACCTTC.

This chain links TRBV9 with TRBJ2-2; D not certain. V was shortened by 4 bases and J by 5 bases, with 9 bases between the two germline ends. Germline V gene lookup returns CDR1 SGDLS and CDR2 YYNGEE. The CDR3 consists of 13 residues. In DNA, the CDR3 is TGTGCCAGCAGCCCCCTTCTGACCGGGGAGCTGTTTTTT. It yields the protein CASSPLLTGELFF.

This clone was seen only a few times. This chain joins TRBV5-1 and TRBJ1-2, with 7 bases identical to TRBD1. J gave up 7 bases and V 1 base, and 16 bases lay outside the gene matches. The germline V gene encodes CDR1 SGHRS and CDR2 YFSETQ. This CDR3 region has 17 residues. The CDR3 here is CASSLYWGNRGICGYTF. CDR3 DNA: TGCGCCAGCAGCTTGTATTGGGGGAACAGGGGAATCTGTGGCTACACCTTC.

The chain employs TRBV23-1 and TRBJ2-3, with TRBD2 matching over 10 bases. TRBV23-1 is an open reading frame, and its role is uncertain. With V trimmed by 4 bases and J by 3 bases, 10 bases remained unmatched. The CDR3 is made up of 17 amino acids. The CDR3 DNA sequence: TGCGCCAGCAGTCGTGGGGGGCTAGCGGGGGTGACAGATACGCAGTATTTT. Protein product: CASSRGGLAGVTDTQYF.

CDR3 amino acids: CASSAGVQGADEKLFF. The DNA of the CDR3 is TGTGCCAGCAGCGCAGGGGTACAGGGGGCCGACGAAAAACTGTTTTTT. The rearrangement joins TRBV9 to TRBJ1-4; TRBD1 agrees at 9 bases. V was clipped by 3 bases and J by 8 bases; unmatched bases: 11. CDR1 is SGDLS and CDR2 is YYNGEE in the germline V gene. This CDR3 comprises 16 residues.

The chain uses TRBV6-5 and TRBJ1-2; weak D call: TRBD1 (6 bases). Deletions cut 6 bases from V and 8 bases from J, with 13 bases between. Germline CDR1 is MNHEY and CDR2 is SVGAGI. The CDR3 length is 12 residues. The CDR3 region has the DNA TGTGCCAGCAGATCTTCAGGGGAAGGCTACACCTTC. Amino acids: CASRSSGEGYTF.

The V and J genes are TRBV9 and TRBJ1-2; tentative D call: TRBD1 (5 bases). The germline V and J ends were trimmed by 0 bases and 4 bases, with 10 bases remaining between them. The CDR3 sequence is 14 residues long. Per germline, CDR1 SGDLS and CDR2 YYNGEE. CDR3 amino acids: CASSVEKGLYGYTF. DNA for the CDR3: TGTGCCAGCAGCGTAGAAAAGGGGCTCTATGGCTACACCTTC.

This clone has just a few counts. V and J are TRBV6-1 and TRBJ2-6; 10 nucleotides match TRBD1. Germline lookup yields CDR1 MNHNS and CDR2 SASEGT. The CDR3 consists of 18 residues. The V gene end was trimmed by 3 bases and the J gene end by 0 bases; junction bases not matched to a gene: 5. CDR3 protein: CASSDLGTGASGANVLTF. CDR3 bases: TGTGCCAGCAGTGATCTCGGGACAGGGGCCTCTGGGGCCAACGTCCTGACTTTC.